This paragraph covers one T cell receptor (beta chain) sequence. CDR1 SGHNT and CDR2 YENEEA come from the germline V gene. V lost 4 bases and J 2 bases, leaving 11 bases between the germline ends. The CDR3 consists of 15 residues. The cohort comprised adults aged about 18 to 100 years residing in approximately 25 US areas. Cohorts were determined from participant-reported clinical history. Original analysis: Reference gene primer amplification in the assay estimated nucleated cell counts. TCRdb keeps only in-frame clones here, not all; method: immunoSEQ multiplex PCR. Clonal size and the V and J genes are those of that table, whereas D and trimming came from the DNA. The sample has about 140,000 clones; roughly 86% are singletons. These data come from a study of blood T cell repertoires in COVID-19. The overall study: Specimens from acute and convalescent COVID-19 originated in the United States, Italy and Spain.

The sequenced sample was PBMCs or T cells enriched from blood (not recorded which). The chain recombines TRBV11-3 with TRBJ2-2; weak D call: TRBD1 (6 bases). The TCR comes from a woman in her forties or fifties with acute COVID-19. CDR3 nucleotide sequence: TGTGCCAGCAGCTCCGGGACACTTAACACCGGGGAGCTGTTTTTT. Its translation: CASSSGTLNTGELFF. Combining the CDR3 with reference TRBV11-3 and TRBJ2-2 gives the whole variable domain EAGVVQSPRYKIIEKKQPVAFWCNPISGHNTLYWYLQNLGQGPELLIRYENEEAVDDSQLPKDRFSAERLKGVDSTLKIQPAELGDSAVYLCASSSGTLNTGELFFGEGSRLTVL.